This TCR beta chain was found in a study of T cell responses to AZD1222 COVID-19 vaccine (dated by TCRdb to about 2021). Background on the whole study: AZD1222 recipients with second doses at about 4 weeks or about 12 weeks were pooled, because spike-specific TCR depth and breadth did not differ between schedules. Trial participants were enrolled by age into 18-55, 56-69 and 70-plus year subgroups, with approximately 150, 30 and 60 TCR-sequenced participants respectively. A total of around 240 trial participants underwent TCR sequencing, of whom roughly 210 received two doses of AZD1222 and about 25 received two doses of the MenACWY control vaccine. Findings and caveats that apply to the study as a whole: In the small 56-69-year group, the increase in depth fell short of significance, most likely because of low power. CD4 TCRs associated with the vaccine covered the entire spike protein, and the dominant responses were in regions 160-218 and 743-854. After two AZD1222 doses, spike-specific TCR breadth and depth were significantly higher than at day 0 and than in MenACWY recipients. No day 14 peak-response samples were available, so repertoires were characterized only after the peak T cell response. Participants were mostly white British, with more females than males. The authors suggested clonal diversity may have been underestimated. Reportedly, almost half of the unique spike-specific TCRs recognized epitopes lying outside the regions that are mutated in the B.1.351 and B.1.1.7 variants. Conclusions about previously exposed vaccinees are limited, since just six AZD1222 recipients were seropositive for SARS-CoV-2 at baseline.

The meaning of the sample's time point label: baseline before first vaccination. Samples from vaccinated people were obtained from the UK trials COV001 and COV002, which included a single-blind randomized controlled phase 2/3 trial of AZD1222 (ChAdOx1 nCoV-19) in healthy adults. Trial participant PBMC samples were collected at day 0 and day 28 after the second dose for TCRbeta chain sequencing. On this clone: Its antigen is not yet known. No base-level quality is on record; no much larger clone is a single base apart.

The CDR3 regions of human TCRbeta chains were analyzed by immunosequencing. Per the authors' processing: TCRs in the repertoires were matched against a reference library of SARS-CoV-2-specific TCRs that had been generated with the MIRA antigen-specificity platform. Breadth was defined as the fraction of unique TCRs that were SARS-CoV-2-associated. Depth was defined as the fraction of total T cells that were SARS-CoV-2-associated. Using the MIRA data, every spike-specific TCR was mapped to the spike region that the TCR reacted to and assigned to either a CD4 or a CD8 class. Log10-transformed breadth and depth values were compared by one-way ANOVA with Sidak's multiple comparisons tests. TCRdb holds this immuneACCESS table with in-frame rearrangements only. Some clones are missing; in checked studies, unresolved V genes explain under half, and the rest has no known cause. V and J calls plus clone size are reproduced from that table; the DNA served to infer D and trimming. In this sample the table shows fewer than 120,000 clones, 81% of which occur a single time. Less than 5% of the sample is held by the ten biggest clonotypes.

The junction shows trimming of 2 bases on V and 4 bases on J, plus 14 bases between the germline ends. CDR1 LNHNV and CDR2 YYDKDF are derived from the germline V gene (reference sequence). Taken from cysteine to phenylalanine, the CDR3 has 15 residues. Of the read, only the CDR3 DNA is kept; its 45 bases are in frame from base 1. The sequence was obtained from an adult in good health. Recombination linked TRBV15 to TRBJ1-2; no D gene is confidently identified. Source: peripheral blood, taken on day 0 of AZD1222 vaccination. This receptor has the CDR3 CATSRSTSGVYGYTF. The DNA is as follows: TGTGCCACCAGCAGATCAACTTCGGGCGTCTATGGCTACACCTTC.